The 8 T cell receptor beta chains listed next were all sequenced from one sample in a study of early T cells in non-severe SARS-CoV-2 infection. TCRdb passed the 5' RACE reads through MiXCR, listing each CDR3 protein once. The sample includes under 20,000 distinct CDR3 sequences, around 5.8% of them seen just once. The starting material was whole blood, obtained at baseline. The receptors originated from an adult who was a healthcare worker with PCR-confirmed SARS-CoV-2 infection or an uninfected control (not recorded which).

The CDR3 here is CASSPIPPYEQYF. As DNA, the CDR3 is TGTGCCAGCAGCCCTATCCCCCCCTACGAGCAGTACTTC. V usage is TRBV7-2 and J usage is TRBJ2-7; D is uncertain. In germline, CDR1 is SGHTA, CDR2 FQGNSA. Trimming took 5 bases from V and 2 from J, leaving 10 bases between them. The CDR3 is made up of 13 amino acids.

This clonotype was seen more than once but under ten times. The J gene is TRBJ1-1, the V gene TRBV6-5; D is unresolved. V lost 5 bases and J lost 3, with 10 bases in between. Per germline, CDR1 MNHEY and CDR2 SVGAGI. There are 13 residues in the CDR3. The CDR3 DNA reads TGTGCCAGCAGTCAATTAGGGCACACTGAAGCTTTCTTT. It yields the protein CASSQLGHTEAFF.

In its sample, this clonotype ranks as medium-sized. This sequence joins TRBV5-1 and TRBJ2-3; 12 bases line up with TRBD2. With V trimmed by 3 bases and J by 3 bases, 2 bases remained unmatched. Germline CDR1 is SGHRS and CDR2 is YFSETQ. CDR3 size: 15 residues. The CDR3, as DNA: TGCGCCAGCAGCTGGACTAGCGGGGCAACAGATACGCAGTATTTT. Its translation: CASSWTSGATDTQYF.

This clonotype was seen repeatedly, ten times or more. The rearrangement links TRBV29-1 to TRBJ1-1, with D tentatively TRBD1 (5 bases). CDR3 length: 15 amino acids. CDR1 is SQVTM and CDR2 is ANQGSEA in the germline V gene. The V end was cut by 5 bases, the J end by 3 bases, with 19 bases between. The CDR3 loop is CSVKAQGGEDTEAFF. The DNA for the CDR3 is TGCAGCGTTAAAGCGCAGGGCGGGGAAGACACTGAAGCTTTCTTT.

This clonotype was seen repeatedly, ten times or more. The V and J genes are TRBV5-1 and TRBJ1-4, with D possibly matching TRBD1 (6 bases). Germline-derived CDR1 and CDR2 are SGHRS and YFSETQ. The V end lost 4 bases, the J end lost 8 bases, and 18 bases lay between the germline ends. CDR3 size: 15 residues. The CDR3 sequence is CASSLAGAYREKLFF. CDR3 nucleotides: TGCGCCAGCAGCCTGGCGGGGGCGTATCGGGAAAAACTGTTTTTT.

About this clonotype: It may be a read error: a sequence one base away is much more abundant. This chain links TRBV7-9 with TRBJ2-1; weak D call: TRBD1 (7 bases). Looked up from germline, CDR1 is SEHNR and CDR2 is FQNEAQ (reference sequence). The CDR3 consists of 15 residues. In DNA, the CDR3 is TGTGCCAACAGCTTCATCAGGGGGGCCTACAATGAGCAGTTCTTC. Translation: CANSFIRGAYNEQFF.

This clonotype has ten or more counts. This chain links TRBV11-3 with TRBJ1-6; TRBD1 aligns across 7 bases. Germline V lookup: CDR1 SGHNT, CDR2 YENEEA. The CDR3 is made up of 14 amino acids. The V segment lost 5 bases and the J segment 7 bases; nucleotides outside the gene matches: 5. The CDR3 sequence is CASSTGTVNSPLHF. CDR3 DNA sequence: TGTGCCAGCAGCACCGGGACAGTAAATTCACCCCTCCACTTT.

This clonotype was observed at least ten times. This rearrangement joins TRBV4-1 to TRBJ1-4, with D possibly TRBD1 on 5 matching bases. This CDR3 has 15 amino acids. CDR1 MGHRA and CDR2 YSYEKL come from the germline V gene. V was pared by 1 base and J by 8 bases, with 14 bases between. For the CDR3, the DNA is TGCGCCAGCAGCCAAGGACAGCCCGGCCAGGAAAAACTGTTTTTT. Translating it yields CASSQGQPGQEKLFF.